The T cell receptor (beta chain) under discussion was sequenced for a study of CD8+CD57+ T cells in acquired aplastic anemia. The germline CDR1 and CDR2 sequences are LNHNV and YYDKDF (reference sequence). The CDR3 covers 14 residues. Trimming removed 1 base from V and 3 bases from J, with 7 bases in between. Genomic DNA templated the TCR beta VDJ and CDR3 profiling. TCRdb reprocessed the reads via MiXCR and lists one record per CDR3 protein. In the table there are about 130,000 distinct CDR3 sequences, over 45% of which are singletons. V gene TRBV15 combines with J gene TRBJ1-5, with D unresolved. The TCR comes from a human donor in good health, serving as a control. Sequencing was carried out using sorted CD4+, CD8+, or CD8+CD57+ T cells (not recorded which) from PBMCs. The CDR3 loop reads CATSRGTDNQPQHF. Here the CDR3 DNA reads TGTGCCACCAGCAGAGGGACTGACAATCAGCCCCAGCATTTT.